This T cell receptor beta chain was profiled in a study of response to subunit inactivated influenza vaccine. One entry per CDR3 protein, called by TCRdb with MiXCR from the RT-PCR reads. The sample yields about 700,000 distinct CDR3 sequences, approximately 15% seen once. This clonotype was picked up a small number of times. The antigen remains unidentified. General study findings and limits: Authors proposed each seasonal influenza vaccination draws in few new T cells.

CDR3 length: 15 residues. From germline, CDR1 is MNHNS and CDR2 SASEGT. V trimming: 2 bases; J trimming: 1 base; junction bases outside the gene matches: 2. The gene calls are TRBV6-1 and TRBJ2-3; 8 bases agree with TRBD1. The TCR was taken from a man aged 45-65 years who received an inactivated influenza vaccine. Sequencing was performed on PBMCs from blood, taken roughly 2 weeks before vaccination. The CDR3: CASSEWTGRTDTQYF. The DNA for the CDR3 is TGTGCCAGCAGTGAATGGACAGGGCGCACAGATACGCAGTATTTT.